This T cell receptor (beta chain) was retrieved from a study of Ad26.COV2.S vaccination and SARS-CoV-2 variants (dated by TCRdb to the early 2020s). For the wider study: Vaccine-arm donors came from COV1001, a multicentre, randomized, double-blind, placebo-controlled phase I-IIa trial of Ad26.COV2.S in healthy adults. TCRbeta repertoire sequencing served as the tool for gauging how specific and how broad the SARS-CoV-2-reactive T cell receptors were following Ad26.COV2.S vaccination. A total of around 32 samples were included in the TCR-sequenced set, comprising around 19 Ad26.COV2.S vaccine recipients, 5 placebo recipients and 8 SARS-CoV-2 convalescent individuals. Ad26.COV2.S was administered intramuscularly at 5 x 10^10 or 1 x 10^11 viral particles, either as a single shot or as two shots given 56 days apart. Throughout the experiments and outcome assessment, investigators stayed blinded to trial group allocation. Participants in the trial were split at random into five groups of five each, receiving low-dose or high-dose Ad26.COV2.S once or twice, or else placebo on both occasions.

Counted from cysteine to phenylalanine, this CDR3 has 17 amino acids. The only DNA kept is the CDR3, 51 bases in frame from the first base. CDR1 and CDR2 are drawn from the germline V gene: LGHNA, YSLEER. V is trimmed back by 3 bases and J by 4 bases, and the junction contains 11 bases that no gene match accounts for. The investigation overall reported the following: Substantial breadth of spike-specific CD8+ and CD4+ T cell responses was reported after vaccination. Vaccine and placebo recipients had similar non-spike TCR breadth, a finding consistent with the vaccine containing only spike. Spike-specific TCR breadth was higher in Ad26.COV2.S recipients than in placebo recipients (P = 0.0014). According to the authors, total T cell responses may have been underestimated by the TCR breadth and depth analyses. The study was not powered to compare responses between vaccine doses or regimens.

Reading the label with the study, this specimen's treatment or condition is: 19 received Ad26.COV2.S at low or high dose, single or two shots; about 5 received placebo; per-sample allocation not given. Repertoires of vaccine and placebo recipients were sequenced from samples collected on day 63 after the first injection. Cohort 1b enrolled 20 to 30 adults aged 18-55 years at a single site in Boston, USA, between 29 July and 7 August 2020. Ad26.COV2.S consisted of a replication-incompetent adenovirus type 26 vector by which a prefusion-stabilized SARS-CoV-2 spike protein from the original Wuhan strain was expressed. The immunoSEQ Assay was used to sequence TCRbeta CDR3 regions. After extraction, genomic DNA underwent amplification by bias-controlled multiplex PCR, followed by high-throughput sequencing. The paper's data handling went like this. To quantify the absolute abundance of every unique TCRbeta CDR3 region, sequences were collapsed and filtered. T cell fraction was estimated by normalization of TCRbeta template counts to usable DNA, with usable DNA being measured through amplification of reference genes present in all nucleated cells. Repertoire TCRs were annotated as SARS-CoV-2-specific when V gene, CDR3 amino acid sequence and J gene were exactly matched to a known reactive TCR set. The reference SARS-CoV-2 TCR set came from MIRA and was filtered for enrichment in COVID-19-positive ImmuneCODE repertoires, removing public or cross-reactive TCRs. Using the MIRA antigens, annotated TCRs were further analysed by specific ORF or by position within an ORF. Depth was the summed frequency of annotated unique rearrangements, while breadth was defined as annotated unique rearrangements over total unique productive rearrangements. Group comparisons of TCR breadth used two-sided Wilcoxon rank-sum tests. The clones in this table, taken by TCRdb from immuneACCESS, are in-frame only. Not every clone is retained; where verified, under half of the shortfall comes from an unresolved V gene, and the cause of the rest is unknown. That table supplies the V and J calls and clone size; D and trimming were determined from the DNA. Across this sample there are 350,000 to 450,000 clones, with more than 75% seen only once. The biggest ten clones account for 3.3% of the sample.

This clone was found a few times. What this receptor recognizes is not known. Within one base of it there is no much larger clone, and no base qualities were kept. The specimen comprised peripheral blood, sampled in a trial of Ad26.COV2.S vaccine versus placebo. The sequence is built from TRBV4-3 and TRBJ2-3; the central 9 bases match TRBD2. This clonotype was sampled from a person aged 18-60 years who received the Ad26.COV2.S COVID-19 vaccine or a placebo. The CDR3 is CASSHPIAGERADTQYF. The DNA is as follows: TGCGCCAGCAGCCACCCAATAGCGGGAGAAAGAGCAGATACGCAGTATTTT.